The next 5 T cell receptor beta chains were all read from a single sample in a study of cytomegalovirus exposure and HLA in healthy donors. Primers for the PCR totalled 60 Vbeta and 13 Jbeta. Sequencing was performed with immunoSEQ multiplex PCR; in TCRdb, only in-frame clones are kept and a portion is missing. The sample carries about 160,000 clones, about four fifths recorded once. The sample was PBMCs. These receptors all stem from a woman in her thirties in good health and CMV-seropositive.

This chain connects TRBV19 to TRBJ2-2; D is uncertain. Per the germline V gene, CDR1 is LNHDA and CDR2 is SQIVND (reference sequence). The CDR3 runs 16 residues. V was trimmed by 0 bases and J by 1 base, leaving 9 bases between them. In nucleotides, the CDR3 is TGTGCCAGTAGTATAGAACAACCGGGGAACACCGGGGAGCTGTTTTTT. Amino acids: CASSIEQPGNTGELFF.

V gene TRBV4-1 combines with J gene TRBJ2-4; TRBD2 matches at 7 bases. CDR3 length equals 16 residues. After removal of 1 base from V and 1 base from J, the junction contained 4 bases not matched to a gene. Germline loops: CDR1 MGHRA, CDR2 YSYEKL. CDR3 residues: CASSQAGRGAKNIQYF. The CDR3 DNA is TGCGCCAGCAGCCAAGCAGGGCGGGGGGCCAAAAACATTCAGTACTTC.

This clone was counted only a few times. The gene calls are TRBV14 and TRBJ1-2; D is unresolved. Trimming cost V 3 bases and J 4 bases, with 12 bases left between them. CDR3 length equals 14 residues. CDR1 is SGHDN and CDR2 is FVKESK in the germline V gene. Here the CDR3 DNA reads TGTGCCAGCAGCCAGAGAGGGAATGGCTATGGCTACACCTTC. This sequence encodes CASSQRGNGYGYTF. The whole variable domain, remainder taken from reference TRBV14 and TRBJ1-2, is EAGVTQFPSHSVIEKGQTVTLRCDPISGHDNLYWYRRVMGKEIKFLLHFVKESKQDESGMPNNRFLAERTGGTYSTLKVQPAELEDSGVYFCASSQRGNGYGYTFGSGTRLTVV.

Here the CDR3 DNA reads TGTGCCAGCAGTAGGACTAGCGGGGGTATGAATGAGCAGTTCTTC. Protein sequence: CASSRTSGGMNEQFF. The V and J genes are TRBV6-5 and TRBJ2-1; 13 bases map to TRBD2. Germline assignment: CDR1 MNHEY and CDR2 SVGAGI. The CDR3 is 15 amino acids. Trimming cost V 5 bases and J 7 bases; bases outside gene matches: 5.

The rearrangement joins TRBV5-6 to TRBJ1-1, with D unresolved. This CDR3 contains 14 residues. Deletions cut 0 bases from V and 2 bases from J, with 8 bases between. Looked up from germline, CDR1 is SGHDT and CDR2 is YYEEEE. In DNA form, the CDR3 reads TGTGCCAGCAGCTTGGGGGCTTCAAACACTGAAGCTTTCTTT. This gives the protein CASSLGASNTEAFF.